The source of this T cell receptor beta chain is a study of blood T cell repertoires in COVID-19. Study in general: Specimens from acute and convalescent COVID-19 originated in the United States, Italy and Spain. The cDNA or gDNA used as material had been derived from T cells, B-cell-depleted T cells, or PBMCs.

Authors' analysis steps: For nucleated cells, counts were estimated from reference gene primer amplification. TCRdb keeps only in-frame clones here, not all; method: immunoSEQ multiplex PCR. Clone size and the V and J calls come from that table; the DNA yielded D and trimming. This repertoire shows around 140,000 clones, approximately 84% found once; its top ten account for 17%. This receptor was obtained from an elderly woman with acute or convalescent COVID-19. Material: peripheral blood.

Here the CDR3 DNA reads TGCGCCAGCAGCTTGCCAGGGGCTTCTTCCGGGGAGCTGTTTTTT. Amino acid sequence: CASSLPGASSGELFF. The genes are TRBV5-1 and TRBJ2-2, with D perhaps TRBD1 (6 bases). Germline assignment: CDR1 SGHRS and CDR2 YFSETQ. V was cut by 1 base and J by 6 bases, with 13 bases left in between. The CDR3 extends over 15 amino acids.